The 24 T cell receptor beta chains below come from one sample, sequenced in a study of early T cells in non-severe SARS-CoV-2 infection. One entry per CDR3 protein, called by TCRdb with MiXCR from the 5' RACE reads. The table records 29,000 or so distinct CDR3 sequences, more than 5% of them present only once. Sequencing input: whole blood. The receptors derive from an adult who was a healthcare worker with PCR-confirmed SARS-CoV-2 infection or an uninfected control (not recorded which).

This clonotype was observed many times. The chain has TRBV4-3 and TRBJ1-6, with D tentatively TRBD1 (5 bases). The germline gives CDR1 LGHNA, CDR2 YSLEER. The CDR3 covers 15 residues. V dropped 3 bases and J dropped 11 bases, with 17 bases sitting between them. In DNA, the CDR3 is TGCGCCAGCAGCCAGATCCAGGGTGGAGTGGCACCCCTCCACTTT. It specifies CASSQIQGGVAPLHF.

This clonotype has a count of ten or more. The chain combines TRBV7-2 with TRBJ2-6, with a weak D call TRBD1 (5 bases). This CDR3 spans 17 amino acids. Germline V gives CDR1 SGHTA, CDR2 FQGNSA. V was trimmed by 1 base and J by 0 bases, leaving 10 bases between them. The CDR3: CASSLVARGSGANVLTF. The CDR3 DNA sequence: TGTGCCAGCAGCTTAGTAGCTAGGGGCTCTGGGGCCAACGTCCTGACTTTC.

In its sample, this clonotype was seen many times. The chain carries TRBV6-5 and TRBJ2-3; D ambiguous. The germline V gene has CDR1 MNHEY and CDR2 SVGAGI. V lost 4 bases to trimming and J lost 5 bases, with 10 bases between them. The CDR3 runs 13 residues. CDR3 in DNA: TGTGCCAGCAGTTCGATAAATATAGATACGCAGTATTTT. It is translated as CASSSINIDTQYF.

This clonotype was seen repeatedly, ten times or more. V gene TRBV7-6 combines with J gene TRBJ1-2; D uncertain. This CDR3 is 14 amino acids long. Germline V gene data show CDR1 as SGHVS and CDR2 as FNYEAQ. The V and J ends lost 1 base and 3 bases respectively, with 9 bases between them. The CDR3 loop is CASSLVFGDYGYTF. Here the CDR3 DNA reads TGTGCCAGCAGCTTAGTTTTTGGAGACTATGGCTACACCTTC.

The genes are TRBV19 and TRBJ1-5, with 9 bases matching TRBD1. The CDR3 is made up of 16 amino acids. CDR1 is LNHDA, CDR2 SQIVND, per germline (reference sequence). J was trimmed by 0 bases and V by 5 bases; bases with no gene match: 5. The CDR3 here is CASSVPGQGSNQPQHF. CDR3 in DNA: TGTGCCAGTAGTGTGCCGGGACAGGGTAGCAATCAGCCCCAGCATTTT.

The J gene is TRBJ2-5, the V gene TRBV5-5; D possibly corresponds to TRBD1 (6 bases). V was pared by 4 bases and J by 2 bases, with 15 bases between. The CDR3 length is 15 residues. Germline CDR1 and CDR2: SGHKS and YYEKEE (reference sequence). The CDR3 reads CASSPGHVGQETQYF. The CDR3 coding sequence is TGTGCCAGCAGCCCGGGACACGTAGGACAAGAGACCCAGTACTTC. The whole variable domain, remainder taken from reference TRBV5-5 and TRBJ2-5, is DAGVTQSPTHLIKTRGQQVTLRCSPISGHKSVSWYQQVLGQGPQFIFQYYEKEERGRGNFPDRFSARQFPNYSSELNVNALLLGDSALYLCASSPGHVGQETQYFGPGTRLLVL.

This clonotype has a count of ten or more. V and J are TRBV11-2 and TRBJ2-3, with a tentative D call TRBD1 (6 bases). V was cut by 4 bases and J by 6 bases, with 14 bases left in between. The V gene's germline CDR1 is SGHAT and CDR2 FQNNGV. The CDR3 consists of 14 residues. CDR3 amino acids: CASSSNRDIDTQYF. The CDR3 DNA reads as TGTGCCAGCAGCTCAAACAGGGACATCGATACGCAGTATTTT.

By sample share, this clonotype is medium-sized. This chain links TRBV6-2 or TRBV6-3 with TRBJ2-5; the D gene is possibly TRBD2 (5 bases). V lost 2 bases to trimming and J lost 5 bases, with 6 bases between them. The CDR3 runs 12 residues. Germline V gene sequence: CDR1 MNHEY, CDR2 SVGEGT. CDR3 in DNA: TGTGCCAGCAGTTACGGAGGCGAGACCCAGTACTTC. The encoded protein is CASSYGGETQYF.

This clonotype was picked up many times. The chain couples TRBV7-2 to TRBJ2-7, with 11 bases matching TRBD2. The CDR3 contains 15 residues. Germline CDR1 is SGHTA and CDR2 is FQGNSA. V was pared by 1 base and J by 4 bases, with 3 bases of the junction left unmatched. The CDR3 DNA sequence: TGTGCCAGCAGCTTAGTAACTAGCGGGGGATACGAGCAGTACTTC. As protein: CASSLVTSGGYEQYF. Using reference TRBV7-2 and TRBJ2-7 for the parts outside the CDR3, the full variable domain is GAGVSQSPSNKVTEKGKDVELRCDPISGHTALYWYRQSLGQGLEFLIYFQGNSAPDKSGLPSDRFSAERTGGSVSTLTIQRTQQEDSAVYLCASSLVTSGGYEQYFGPGTRLTVT.

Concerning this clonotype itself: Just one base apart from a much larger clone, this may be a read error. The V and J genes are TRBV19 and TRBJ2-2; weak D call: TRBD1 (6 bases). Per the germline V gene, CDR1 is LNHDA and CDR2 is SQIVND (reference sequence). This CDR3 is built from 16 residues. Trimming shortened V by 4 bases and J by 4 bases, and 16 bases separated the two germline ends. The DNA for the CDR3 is TGTGCCAGTAGTAGTTCCGGGACACCTAGCACCGGGGAGCTGTTTTTT. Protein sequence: CASSSSGTPSTGELFF.

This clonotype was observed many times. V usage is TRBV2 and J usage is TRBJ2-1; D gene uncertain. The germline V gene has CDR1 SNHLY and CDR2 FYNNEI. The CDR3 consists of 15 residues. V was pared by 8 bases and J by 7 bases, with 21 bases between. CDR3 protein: CASLLTPYPDNEQFF. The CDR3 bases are TGTGCCAGCCTCCTAACTCCTTACCCCGATAATGAGCAGTTCTTC.

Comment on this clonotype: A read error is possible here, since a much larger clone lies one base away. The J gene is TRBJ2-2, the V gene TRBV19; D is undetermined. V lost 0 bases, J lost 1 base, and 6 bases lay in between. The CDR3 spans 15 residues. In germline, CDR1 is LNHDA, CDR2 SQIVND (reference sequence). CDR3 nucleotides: TGTGCCAGTAGTATAGATCTTCGGAACACCGGGGAGCTGTTTTTT. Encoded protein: CASSIDLRNTGELFF.

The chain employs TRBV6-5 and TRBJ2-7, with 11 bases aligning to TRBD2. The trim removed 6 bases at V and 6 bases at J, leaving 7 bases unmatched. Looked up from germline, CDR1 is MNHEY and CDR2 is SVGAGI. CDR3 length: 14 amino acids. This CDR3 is CASSVGTSGTEQYF. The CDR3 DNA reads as TGTGCCAGCAGCGTCGGGACTAGCGGAACCGAGCAGTACTTC.

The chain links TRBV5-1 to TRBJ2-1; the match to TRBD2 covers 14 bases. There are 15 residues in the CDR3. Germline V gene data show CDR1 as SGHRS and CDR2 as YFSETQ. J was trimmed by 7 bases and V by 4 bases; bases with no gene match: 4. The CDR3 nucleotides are TGCGCCAGCAGCGACGGGACTAGCGGGAGAAATGAGCAGTTCTTC. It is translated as CASSDGTSGRNEQFF.

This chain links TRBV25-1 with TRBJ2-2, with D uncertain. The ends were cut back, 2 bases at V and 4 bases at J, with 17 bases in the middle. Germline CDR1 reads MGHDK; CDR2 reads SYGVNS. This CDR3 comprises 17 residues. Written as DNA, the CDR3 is TGTGCCAGCAGTGAACCTCCTCGGGCTCTCGGCACCGGGGAGCTGTTTTTT. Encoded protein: CASSEPPRALGTGELFF.

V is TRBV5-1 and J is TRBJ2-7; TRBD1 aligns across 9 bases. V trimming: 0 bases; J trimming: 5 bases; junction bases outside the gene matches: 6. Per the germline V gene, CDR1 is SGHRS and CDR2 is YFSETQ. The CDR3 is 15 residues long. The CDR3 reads CASSLVQGALHEQYF. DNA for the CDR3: TGCGCCAGCAGCTTGGTACAGGGGGCCCTACACGAGCAGTACTTC.

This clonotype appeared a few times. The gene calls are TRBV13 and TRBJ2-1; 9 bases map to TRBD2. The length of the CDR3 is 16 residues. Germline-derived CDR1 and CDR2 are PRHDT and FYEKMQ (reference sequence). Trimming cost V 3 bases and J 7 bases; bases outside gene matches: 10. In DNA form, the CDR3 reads TGTGCCAGCAGCTTCCCGCGGAGCGGGGGGTTAAATGAGCAGTTCTTC. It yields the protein CASSFPRSGGLNEQFF. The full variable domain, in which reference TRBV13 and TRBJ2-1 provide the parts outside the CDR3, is AAGVIQSPRHLIKEKRETATLKCYPIPRHDTVYWYQQGPGQDPQFLISFYEKMQSDKGSIPDRFSAQQFSDYHSELNMSSLELGDSALYFCASSFPRSGGLNEQFFGPGTRLTVL.

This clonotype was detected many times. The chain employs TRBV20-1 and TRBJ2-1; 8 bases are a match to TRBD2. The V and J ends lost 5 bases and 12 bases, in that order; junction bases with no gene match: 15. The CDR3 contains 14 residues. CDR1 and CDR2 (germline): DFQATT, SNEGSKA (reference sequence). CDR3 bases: TGCAGTGCTTTAAGCGGGAGCGATACAATGAGGCAGTTCTTC. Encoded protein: CSALSGSDTMRQFF.

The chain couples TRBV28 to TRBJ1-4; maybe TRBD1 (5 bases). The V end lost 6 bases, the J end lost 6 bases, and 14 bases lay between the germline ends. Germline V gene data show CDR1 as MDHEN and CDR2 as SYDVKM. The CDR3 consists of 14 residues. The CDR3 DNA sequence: TGTGCCAGCAGCGTCGCGGGGCGGGATGAAAAACTGTTTTTT. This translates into CASSVAGRDEKLFF.

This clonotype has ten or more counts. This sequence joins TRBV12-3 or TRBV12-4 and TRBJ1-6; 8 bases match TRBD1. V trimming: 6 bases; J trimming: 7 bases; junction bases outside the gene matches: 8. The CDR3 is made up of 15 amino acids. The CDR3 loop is CASSLNTGGNSPLHF. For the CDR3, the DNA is TGTGCCAGCAGCCTCAATACAGGGGGGAATTCACCCCTCCACTTT.

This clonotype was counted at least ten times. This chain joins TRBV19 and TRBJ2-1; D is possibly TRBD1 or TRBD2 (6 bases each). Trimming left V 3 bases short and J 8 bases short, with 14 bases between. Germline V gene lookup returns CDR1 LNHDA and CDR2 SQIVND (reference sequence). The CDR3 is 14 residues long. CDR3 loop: CASSIGGLNHEQFF. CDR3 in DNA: TGTGCCAGTAGTATCGGGGGCCTCAACCATGAGCAGTTCTTC.

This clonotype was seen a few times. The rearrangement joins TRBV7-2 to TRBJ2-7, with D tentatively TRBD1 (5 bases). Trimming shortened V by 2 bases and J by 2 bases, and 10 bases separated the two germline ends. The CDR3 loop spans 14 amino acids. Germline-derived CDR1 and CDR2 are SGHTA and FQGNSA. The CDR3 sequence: CASSLLAGTYEQYF. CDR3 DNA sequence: TGTGCCAGCAGCTTACTGGCAGGGACCTACGAGCAGTACTTC.

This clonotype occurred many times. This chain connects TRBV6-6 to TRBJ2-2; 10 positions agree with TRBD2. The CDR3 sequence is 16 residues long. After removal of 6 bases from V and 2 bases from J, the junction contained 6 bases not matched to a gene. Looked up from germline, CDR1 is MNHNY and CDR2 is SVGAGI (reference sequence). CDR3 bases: TGTGCCAGCAGGCGTTGGACTAGCGGTAACACCGGGGAGCTGTTTTTT. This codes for CASRRWTSGNTGELFF.

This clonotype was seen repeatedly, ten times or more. The CDR3 DNA is TGTGCCAGCAGTTTCGGCACACCTTCGGGTTCACCCCTCCACTTT. This sequence encodes CASSFGTPSGSPLHF. The chain joins TRBV12-3 or TRBV12-4 to TRBJ1-6; the D is unclear. The CDR3 has 15 residues. Trimming took off 3 bases at V and 9 bases at J, with 15 bases between the two ends.